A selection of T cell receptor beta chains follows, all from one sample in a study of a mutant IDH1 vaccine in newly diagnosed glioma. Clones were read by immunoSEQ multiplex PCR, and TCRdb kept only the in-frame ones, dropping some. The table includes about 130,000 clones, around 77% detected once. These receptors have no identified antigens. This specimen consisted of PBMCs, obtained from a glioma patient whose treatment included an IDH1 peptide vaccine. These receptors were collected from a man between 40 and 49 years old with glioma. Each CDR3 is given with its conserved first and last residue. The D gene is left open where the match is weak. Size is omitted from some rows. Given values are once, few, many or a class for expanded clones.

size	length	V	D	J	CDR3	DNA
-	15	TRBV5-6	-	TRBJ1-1	CASSLRGRWNTEAFF	TGTGCCAGCAGCTTGCGGGGGCGCTGGAACACTGAAGCTTTCTTT
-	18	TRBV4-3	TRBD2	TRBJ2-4	CASSPGLAGALAKNIQYF	TGCGCCAGCAGCCCGGGACTAGCGGGGGCTCTAGCCAAAAACATTCAGTACTTC
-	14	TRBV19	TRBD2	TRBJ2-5	CASSSSGTRVAQYF	TGTGCCAGTAGTTCCTCCGGGACTAGGGTGGCCCAGTACTTC
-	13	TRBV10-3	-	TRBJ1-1	CAIGDTLNTEAFF	TGTGCCATTGGGGACACCTTGAACACTGAAGCTTTCTTT
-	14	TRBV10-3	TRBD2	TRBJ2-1	CAISENPGLADPFF	TGTGCCATCAGTGAGAACCCGGGACTAGCGGATCCGTTCTTC
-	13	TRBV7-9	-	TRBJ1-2	CASSSLRSYGYTF	TGTGCCAGCAGCTCCTTACGAAGCTATGGCTACACCTTC
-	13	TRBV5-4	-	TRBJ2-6	CASRNSGANVLTF	TGTGCCAGCAGAAACTCTGGGGCCAACGTCCTGACTTTC
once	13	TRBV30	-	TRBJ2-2	CAWSFLGTGELFF	TGTGCCTGGAGTTTCCTGGGGACCGGGGAGCTGTTTTTT
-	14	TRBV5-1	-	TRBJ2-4	CASSLDGNSDIQYF	TGCGCCAGCAGCTTGGATGGCAACTCGGACATTCAGTACTTC
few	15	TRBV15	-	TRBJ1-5	CATSRDLGGGQPQHF	TGTGCCACCAGCAGAGATCTTGGGGGCGGTCAGCCCCAGCATTTT
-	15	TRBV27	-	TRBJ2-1	CASSSNREGHNEQFF	TGTGCCAGCAGTTCAAACAGGGAGGGGCACAATGAGCAGTTCTTC
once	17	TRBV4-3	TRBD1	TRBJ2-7	CASSRAYFGTGDYEQYF	TGCGCCAGCAGCCGCGCCTATTTCGGGACAGGGGACTACGAGCAGTACTTC
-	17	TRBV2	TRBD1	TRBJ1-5	CASSEVKRTGAKRPQHF	TGTGCCAGCAGTGAAGTGAAAAGGACAGGGGCTAAAAGGCCCCAGCATTTT
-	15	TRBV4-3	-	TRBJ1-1	CASSPEAGWGTEAFF	TGCGCCAGCAGTCCAGAGGCGGGATGGGGCACTGAAGCTTTCTTT
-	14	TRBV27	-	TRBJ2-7	CASSFQGTKYEQYF	TGTGCCAGCAGTTTCCAGGGGACTAAATACGAGCAGTACTTC
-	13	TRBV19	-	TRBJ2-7	CASSIGGVYEQYF	TGTGCCAGTAGTATCGGCGGGGTCTACGAGCAGTACTTC
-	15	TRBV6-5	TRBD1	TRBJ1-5	CASSLGQGVNQPQHF	TGTGCCAGCAGCTTAGGACAGGGGGTCAATCAGCCCCAGCATTTT
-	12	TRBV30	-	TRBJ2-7	CGIRDNPYEQYF	TGTGGAATCCGGGACAATCCCTACGAGCAGTACTTC
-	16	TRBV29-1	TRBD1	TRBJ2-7	CSVEDRVGTGGSEQYF	TGCAGCGTTGAAGATCGGGTGGGGACAGGGGGCAGCGAGCAGTACTTC
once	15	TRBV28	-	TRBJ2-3	CASSLAGSGTDTQYF	TGTGCCAGCAGTTTAGCAGGGTCCGGCACAGATACGCAGTATTTT
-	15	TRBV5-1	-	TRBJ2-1	CASSLALTGYNEQFF	TGCGCCAGCAGCTTGGCCTTAACTGGGTACAATGAGCAGTTCTTC
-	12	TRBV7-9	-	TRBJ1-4	CASTPEVEKLFF	TGTGCCAGCACCCCAGAGGTGGAAAAACTGTTTTTT
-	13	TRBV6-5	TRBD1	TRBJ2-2	CATRQGITGELFF	TGTGCCACCAGACAGGGGATCACCGGGGAGCTGTTTTTT
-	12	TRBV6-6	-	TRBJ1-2	CASRETNYGYTF	TGTGCCAGCAGGGAGACAAACTATGGCTACACCTTC
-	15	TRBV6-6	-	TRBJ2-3	CASSYSGVPRGTQYF	TGTGCCAGCAGTTACTCGGGGGTGCCGAGGGGAACGCAGTATTTT
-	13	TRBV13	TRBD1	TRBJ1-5	CASSLGQTQPQHF	TGTGCCAGCAGCTTGGGACAGACTCAGCCCCAGCATTTT
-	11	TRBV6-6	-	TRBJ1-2	CASSYPGPLTF	TGTGCCAGCAGTTACCCGGGACCGCTAACCTTC
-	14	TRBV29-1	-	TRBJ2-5	CSVVEGGSTETQYF	TGCAGCGTTGTAGAAGGGGGATCTACAGAGACCCAGTACTTC
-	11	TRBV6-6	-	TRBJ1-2	CASSDTYGYTF	TGTGCCAGCAGTGACACCTATGGCTACACCTTC
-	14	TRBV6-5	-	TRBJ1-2	CASSYSTARYGYTF	TGTGCCAGCAGTTACTCGACAGCTCGCTATGGCTACACCTTC
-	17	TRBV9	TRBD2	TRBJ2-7	CASSVEGGLAGLYEQYF	TGTGCCAGCAGCGTAGAGGGGGGACTAGCGGGATTATACGAGCAGTACTTC
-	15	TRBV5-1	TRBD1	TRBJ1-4	CASSLFRGREEKLFF	TGCGCCAGCAGCTTGTTCAGGGGGCGGGAGGAAAAACTGTTTTTT
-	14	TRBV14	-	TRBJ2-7	CASSQGLVLAEQYF	TGTGCCAGCAGCCAAGGTTTGGTTTTGGCCGAGCAGTACTTC
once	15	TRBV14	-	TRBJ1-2	CASSQGQGRSYGYTF	TGTGCCAGCAGCCAGGGTCAGGGACGGTCCTATGGCTACACCTTC
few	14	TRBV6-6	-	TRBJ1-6	CAAAGSSYNSPLHF	TGTGCCGCAGCTGGGTCCTCCTATAATTCACCCCTCCACTTT
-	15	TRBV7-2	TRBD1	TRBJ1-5	CASSRTGAGNQPQHF	TGTGCCAGCAGCCGGACAGGGGCGGGCAATCAGCCCCAGCATTTT
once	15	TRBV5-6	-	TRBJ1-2	CASSEAAASRYGYTF	TGTGCCAGCAGCGAGGCTGCGGCCTCGCGATATGGCTACACCTTC
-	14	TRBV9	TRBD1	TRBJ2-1	CASNRQGSYNEQFF	TGTGCCAGCAACAGACAGGGATCCTACAATGAGCAGTTCTTC
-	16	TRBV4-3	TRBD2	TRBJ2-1	CASSQVAGAGGHEQFF	TGCGCCAGCAGCCAAGTAGCGGGGGCCGGGGGCCATGAGCAGTTCTTC
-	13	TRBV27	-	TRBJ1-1	CASSFSGLTEAFF	TGTGCCAGCAGTTTTTCCGGGCTCACTGAAGCTTTCTTT
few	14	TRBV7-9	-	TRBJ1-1	CASSTYSMNTEAFF	TGTGCCAGCAGCACCTACAGCATGAACACTGAAGCTTTCTTT
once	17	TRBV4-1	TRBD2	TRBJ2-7	CASSLRLAGGPSYEQYF	TGCGCCAGCAGCCTCCGACTAGCGGGGGGCCCTTCCTACGAGCAGTACTTC
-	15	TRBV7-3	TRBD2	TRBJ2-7	CASSLMAGESYEQYF	TGTGCCAGCAGCTTAATGGCGGGAGAGTCCTACGAGCAGTACTTC